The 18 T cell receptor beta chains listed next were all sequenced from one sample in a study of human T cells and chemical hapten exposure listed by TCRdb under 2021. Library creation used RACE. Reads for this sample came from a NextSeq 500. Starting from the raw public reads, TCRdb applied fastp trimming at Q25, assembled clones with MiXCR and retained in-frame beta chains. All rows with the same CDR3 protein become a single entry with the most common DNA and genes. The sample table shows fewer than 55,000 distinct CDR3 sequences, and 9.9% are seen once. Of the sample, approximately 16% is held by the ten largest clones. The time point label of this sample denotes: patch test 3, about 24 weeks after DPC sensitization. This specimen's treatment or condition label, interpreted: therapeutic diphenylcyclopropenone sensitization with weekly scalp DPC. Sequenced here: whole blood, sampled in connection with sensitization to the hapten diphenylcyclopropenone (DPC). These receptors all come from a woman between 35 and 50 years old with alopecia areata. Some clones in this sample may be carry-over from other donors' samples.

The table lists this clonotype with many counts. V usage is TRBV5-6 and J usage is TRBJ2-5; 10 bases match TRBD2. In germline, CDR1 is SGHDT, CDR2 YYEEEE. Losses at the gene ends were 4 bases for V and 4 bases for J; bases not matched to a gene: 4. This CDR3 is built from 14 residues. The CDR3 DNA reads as TGTGCCAGCAGCCTAGCGGGGGCCGCAGAGACCCAGTACTTC. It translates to CASSLAGAAETQYF.

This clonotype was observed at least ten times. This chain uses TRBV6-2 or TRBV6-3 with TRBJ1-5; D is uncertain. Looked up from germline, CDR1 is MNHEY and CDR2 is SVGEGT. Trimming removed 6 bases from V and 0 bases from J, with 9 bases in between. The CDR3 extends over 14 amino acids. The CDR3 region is CASRPTSSNQPQHF. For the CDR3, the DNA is TGTGCCAGCAGGCCTACAAGTAGCAATCAGCCCCAGCATTTT.

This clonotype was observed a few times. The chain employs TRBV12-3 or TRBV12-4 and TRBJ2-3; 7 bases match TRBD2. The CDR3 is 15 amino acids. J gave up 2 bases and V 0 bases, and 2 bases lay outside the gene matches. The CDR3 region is CASSLAAGVTDTQYF. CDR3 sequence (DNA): TGTGCCAGCAGTTTAGCCGCGGGGGTCACAGATACGCAGTATTTT.

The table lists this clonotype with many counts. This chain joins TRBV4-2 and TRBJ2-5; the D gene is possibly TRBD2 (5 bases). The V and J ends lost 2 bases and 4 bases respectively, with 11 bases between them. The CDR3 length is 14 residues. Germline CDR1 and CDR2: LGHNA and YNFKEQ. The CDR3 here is CASSQNNRGETQYF. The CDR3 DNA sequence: TGTGCCAGCAGCCAAAACAATCGGGGAGAGACCCAGTACTTC.

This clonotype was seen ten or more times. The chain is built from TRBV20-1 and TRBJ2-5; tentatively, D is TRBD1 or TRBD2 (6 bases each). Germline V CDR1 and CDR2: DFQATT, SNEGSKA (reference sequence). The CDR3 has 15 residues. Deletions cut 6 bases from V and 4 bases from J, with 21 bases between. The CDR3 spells CSAVQGSRGPETQYF. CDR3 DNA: TGCAGTGCAGTACAGGGAAGTCGGGGGCCAGAGACCCAGTACTTC.

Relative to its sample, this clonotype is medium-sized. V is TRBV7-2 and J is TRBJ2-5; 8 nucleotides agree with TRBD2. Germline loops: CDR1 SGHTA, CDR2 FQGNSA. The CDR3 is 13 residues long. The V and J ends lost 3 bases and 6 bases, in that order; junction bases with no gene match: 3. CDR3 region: CASSFGLAKTQYF. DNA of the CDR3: TGTGCCAGCAGCTTTGGACTAGCTAAGACCCAGTACTTC.

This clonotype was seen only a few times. For the CDR3, the DNA is TGTGCCAGCAGCTTAGGGCCTGGACTGGGGGACACTGAAGCTTTCTTT. Translating gives CASSLGPGLGDTEAFF. The V call is TRBV7-8, the J call TRBJ1-1; a weak D match, TRBD1 (5 bases). The CDR3 length is 16 residues. Trimming shortened V by 1 base and J by 3 bases, and 15 bases separated the two germline ends. The V gene's germline CDR1 is SGHVS and CDR2 FQNEAQ.

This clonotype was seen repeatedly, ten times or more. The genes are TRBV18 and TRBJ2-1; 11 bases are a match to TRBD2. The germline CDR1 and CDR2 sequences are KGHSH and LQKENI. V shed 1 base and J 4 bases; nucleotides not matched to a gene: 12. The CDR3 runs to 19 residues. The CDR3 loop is CASSPRPPITSGGYNEQFF. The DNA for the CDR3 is TGTGCCAGCTCACCACGTCCCCCAATAACTAGCGGGGGATACAATGAGCAGTTCTTC.

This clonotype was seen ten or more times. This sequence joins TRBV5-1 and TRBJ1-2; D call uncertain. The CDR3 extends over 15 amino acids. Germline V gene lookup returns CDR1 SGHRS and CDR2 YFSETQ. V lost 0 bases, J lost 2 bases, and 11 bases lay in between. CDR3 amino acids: CASSLDPGSNYGYTF. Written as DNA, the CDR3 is TGCGCCAGCAGCTTGGATCCGGGATCGAACTATGGCTACACCTTC.

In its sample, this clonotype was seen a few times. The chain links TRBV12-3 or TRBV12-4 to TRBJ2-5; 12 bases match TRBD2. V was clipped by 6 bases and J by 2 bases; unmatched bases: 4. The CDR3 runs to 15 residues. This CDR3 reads CASSRTSGGQETQYF. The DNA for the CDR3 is TGTGCCAGCAGCAGAACTAGCGGGGGGCAAGAGACCCAGTACTTC.

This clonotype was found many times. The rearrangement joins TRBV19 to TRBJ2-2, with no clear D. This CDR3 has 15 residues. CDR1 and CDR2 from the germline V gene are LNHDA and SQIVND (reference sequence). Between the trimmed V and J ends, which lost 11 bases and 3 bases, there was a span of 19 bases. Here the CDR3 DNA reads TGTGCCGTCCAGTCTGGGATAGGAGACACCGGGGAGCTGTTTTTT. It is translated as CAVQSGIGDTGELFF.

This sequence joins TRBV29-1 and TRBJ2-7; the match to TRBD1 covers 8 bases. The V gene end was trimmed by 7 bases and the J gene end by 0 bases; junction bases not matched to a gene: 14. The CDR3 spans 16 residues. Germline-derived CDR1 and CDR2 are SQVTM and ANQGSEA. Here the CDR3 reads CSAGAGTGVSSYEQYF. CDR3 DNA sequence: TGCAGCGCCGGGGCCGGGACAGGTGTTAGCTCCTACGAGCAGTACTTC.

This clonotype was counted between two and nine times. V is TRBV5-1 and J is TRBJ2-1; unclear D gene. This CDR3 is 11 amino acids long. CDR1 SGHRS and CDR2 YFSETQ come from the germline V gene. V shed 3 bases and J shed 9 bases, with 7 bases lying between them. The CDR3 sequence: CASSWGSEQFF. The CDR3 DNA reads TGCGCCAGCAGCTGGGGTAGTGAGCAGTTCTTC.

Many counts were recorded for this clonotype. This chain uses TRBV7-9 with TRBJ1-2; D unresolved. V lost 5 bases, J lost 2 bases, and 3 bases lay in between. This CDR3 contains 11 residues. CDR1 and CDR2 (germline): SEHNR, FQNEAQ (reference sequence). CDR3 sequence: CASSANYGYTF. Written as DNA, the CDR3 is TGTGCCAGCAGCGCGAACTATGGCTACACCTTC.

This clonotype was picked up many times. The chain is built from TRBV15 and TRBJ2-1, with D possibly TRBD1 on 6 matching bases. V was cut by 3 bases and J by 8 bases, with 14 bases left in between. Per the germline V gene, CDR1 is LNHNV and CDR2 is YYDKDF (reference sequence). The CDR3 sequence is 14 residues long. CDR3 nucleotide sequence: TGTGCCACCAGCAGGTGGCCGAAGGGGGATGAGCAGTTCTTC. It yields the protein CATSRWPKGDEQFF.

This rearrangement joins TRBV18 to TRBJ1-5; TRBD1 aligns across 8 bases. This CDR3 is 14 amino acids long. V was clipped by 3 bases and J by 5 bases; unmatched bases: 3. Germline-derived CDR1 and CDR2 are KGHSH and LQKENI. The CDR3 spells CASSPGQGYQPQHF. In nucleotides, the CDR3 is TGTGCCAGCTCACCCGGACAGGGCTATCAGCCCCAGCATTTT.

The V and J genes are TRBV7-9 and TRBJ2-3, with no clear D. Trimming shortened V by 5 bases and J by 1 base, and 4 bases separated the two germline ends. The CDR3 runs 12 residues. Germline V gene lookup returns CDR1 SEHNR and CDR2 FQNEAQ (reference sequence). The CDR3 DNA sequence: TGTGCCAGCAGCCGAGGCACAGATACGCAGTATTTT. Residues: CASSRGTDTQYF. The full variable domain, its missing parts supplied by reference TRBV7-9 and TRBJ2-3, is DTGVSQNPRHKITKRGQNVTFRCDPISEHNRLYWYRQTLGQGPEFLTYFQNEAQLEKSRLLSDRFSAERPKGSFSTLEIQRTEQGDSAMYLCASSRGTDTQYFGPGTRLTVL.

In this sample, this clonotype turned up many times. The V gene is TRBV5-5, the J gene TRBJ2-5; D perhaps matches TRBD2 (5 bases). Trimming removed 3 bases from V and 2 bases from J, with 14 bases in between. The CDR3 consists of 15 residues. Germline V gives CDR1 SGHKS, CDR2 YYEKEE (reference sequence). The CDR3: CASSSFGERQETQYF. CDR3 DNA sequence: TGTGCCAGCAGCTCCTTCGGGGAGCGGCAAGAGACCCAGTACTTC.